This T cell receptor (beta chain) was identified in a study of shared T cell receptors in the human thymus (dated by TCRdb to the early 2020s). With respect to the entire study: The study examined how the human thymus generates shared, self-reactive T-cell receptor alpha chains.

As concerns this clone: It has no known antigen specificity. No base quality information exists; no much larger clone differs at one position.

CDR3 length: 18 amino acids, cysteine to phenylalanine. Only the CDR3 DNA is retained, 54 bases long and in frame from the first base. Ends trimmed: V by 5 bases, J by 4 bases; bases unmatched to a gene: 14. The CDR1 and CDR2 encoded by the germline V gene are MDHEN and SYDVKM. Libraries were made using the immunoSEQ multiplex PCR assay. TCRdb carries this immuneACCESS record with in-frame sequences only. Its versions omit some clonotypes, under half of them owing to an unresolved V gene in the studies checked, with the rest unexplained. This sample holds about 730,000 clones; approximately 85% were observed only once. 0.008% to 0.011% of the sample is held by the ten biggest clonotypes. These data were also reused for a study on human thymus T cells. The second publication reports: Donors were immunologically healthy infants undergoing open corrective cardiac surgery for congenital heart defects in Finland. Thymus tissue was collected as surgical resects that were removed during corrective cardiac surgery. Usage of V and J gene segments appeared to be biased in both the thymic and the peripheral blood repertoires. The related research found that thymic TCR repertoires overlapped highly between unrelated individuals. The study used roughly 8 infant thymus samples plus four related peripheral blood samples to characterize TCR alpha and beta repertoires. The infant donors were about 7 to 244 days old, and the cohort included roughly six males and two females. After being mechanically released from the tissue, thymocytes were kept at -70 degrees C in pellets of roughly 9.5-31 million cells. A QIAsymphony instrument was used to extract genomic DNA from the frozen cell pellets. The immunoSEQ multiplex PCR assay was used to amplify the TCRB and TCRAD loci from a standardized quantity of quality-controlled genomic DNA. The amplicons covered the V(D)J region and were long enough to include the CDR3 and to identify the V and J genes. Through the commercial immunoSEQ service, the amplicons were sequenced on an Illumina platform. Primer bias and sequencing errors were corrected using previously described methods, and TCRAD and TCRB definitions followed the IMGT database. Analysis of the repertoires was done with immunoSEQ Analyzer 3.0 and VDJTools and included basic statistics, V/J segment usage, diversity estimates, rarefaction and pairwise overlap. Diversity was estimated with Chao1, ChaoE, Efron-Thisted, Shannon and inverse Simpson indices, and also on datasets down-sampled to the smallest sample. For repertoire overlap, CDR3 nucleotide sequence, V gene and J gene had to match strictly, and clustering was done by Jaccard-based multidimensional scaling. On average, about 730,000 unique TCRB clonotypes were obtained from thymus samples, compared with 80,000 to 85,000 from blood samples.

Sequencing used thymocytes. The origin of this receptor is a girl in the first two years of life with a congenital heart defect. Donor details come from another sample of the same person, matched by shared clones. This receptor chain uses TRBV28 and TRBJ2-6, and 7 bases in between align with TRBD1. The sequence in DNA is TGTGCCAGCAGTCTCCCCCGGGACAGAGGAGAAGGGGCCAACGTCCTGACTTTC. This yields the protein CASSLPRDRGEGANVLTF.